The table lists the clone carrying this TCR beta chain with many counts. Its antigen is unknown. This specimen comes from a study of T cells in Graves' hyperthyroidism and ophthalmopathy. Across the study: Peripheral blood was collected at initial diagnosis, before any treatment.

The CDR3 sequence is 13 residues long. Germline V lookup: CDR1 MDHEN, CDR2 SYDVKM. Trimming removed 6 bases at V and 2 bases at J, with 11 bases between. Study observations and caveats: Blood also held most thyroid clonotypes expanded beyond 0.001.

The TCR beta CDR3 regions underwent amplification using RNA transcripts as the source. The TCR CDR3 first-round RT-PCR relied on the HTBI primer set. TCRdb reprocessed the multiplex PCR reads via MiXCR and lists one record per CDR3 protein. The data contain roughly 630,000 distinct CDR3 sequences, more than 15% of them singletons. The sample was blood. The chain recombines TRBV28 with TRBJ2-7; D not resolved. This receptor was taken from a woman in her 30s with Graves' hyperthyroidism. The CDR3 DNA reads as TGTGCCAGCAGAGGAGTGTGGCCCTACGAGCAGTACTTC. Amino acids: CASRGVWPYEQYF.